Listed below are T cell receptor beta chains from one sample, sequenced in a study of T and B cells in COVID-19 patients. TCRdb reprocessed the multiplex PCR reads with MiXCR, giving one entry per CDR3 protein. Of several thousand distinct CDR3 sequences in the sample, under 40% were seen once. Sequencing was performed on blood. These receptors came from a human donor who had recovered from COVID-19. The CDR3 runs from the conserved cysteine through the conserved F or W. Each record gives: V gene, J gene, clone size, D gene, CDR3 DNA, CDR3 protein. The D gene is left open where the match is weak. For some rows the clone size is stated as once, few or many, or as a class when expanded; others skip it.

V: TRBV5-6
J: TRBJ2-3
size: few
D: .
DNA: TGTGCCAGCAGCCGCGTAGGGCGCGGACGCACAGATACGCAGTATTTT
CDR3: CASSRVGRGRTDTQYF

V: TRBV10-3
J: TRBJ2-3
size: few
D: TRBD2
DNA: TGTGCCATCAGTGCCCAACTACTAGCGGGGGTCGCAGATACGCAGTATTTT
CDR3: CAISAQLLAGVADTQYF

V: TRBV7-2
J: TRBJ1-6
size: few
D: TRBD1
DNA: TGTGCCAGCAGCCTCGGGACAGGGCTTGATTCACCCCTCCACTTT
CDR3: CASSLGTGLDSPLHF

V: TRBV19
J: TRBJ2-3
size: medium-sized
D: TRBD2
DNA: TGTGCCAGTAACCCGACTAGCGGGGGGGCGGATACGCAGTATTTT
CDR3: CASNPTSGGADTQYF

V: TRBV19
J: TRBJ2-7
size: medium-sized
D: .
DNA: TGTGCCAGTAGTAGTCAGGGGCTCGGTGAGCAGTACTTC
CDR3: CASSSQGLGEQYF

V: TRBV19
J: TRBJ2-3
size: few
D: TRBD2
DNA: TGTGCCAGTAGTATAAAACTCGCGGGGGTCACAGATACGCAGTATTTT
CDR3: CASSIKLAGVTDTQYF

V: TRBV14
J: TRBJ2-1
size: .
D: TRBD1
DNA: TGTGCCAGCACCGCGGCAGGGACAGGGCTCTACAATGAGCAGTTCTTC
CDR3: CASTAAGTGLYNEQFF

V: TRBV19
J: TRBJ1-2
size: .
D: .
DNA: TGTGCCAGTAGTCCGCGGGGCCAGGGCTATGGCTACACCTTC
CDR3: CASSPRGQGYGYTF

V: TRBV5-1
J: TRBJ2-3
size: .
D: TRBD2
DNA: TGCGCCAGCAGCTTAGTCGGGCGAGCGGGGTCAGATACGCAGTATTTT
CDR3: CASSLVGRAGSDTQYF

V: TRBV5-5
J: TRBJ1-2
size: .
D: TRBD1
DNA: TGTGCCAGCAGCTTTCGTCAGGGGGTCGACTATGGCTACACCTTC
CDR3: CASSFRQGVDYGYTF

V: TRBV11-2
J: TRBJ1-6
size: once
D: .
DNA: TGTGCCAGCTATAATTCACCCCTCCACTTT
CDR3: CASYNSPLHF

V: TRBV6-1
J: TRBJ1-3
size: few
D: .
DNA: TGTGCCAGCAGTAGGACGGCGGACTCTGGAAACACCATATATTTT
CDR3: CASSRTADSGNTIYF

V: TRBV6-4
J: TRBJ2-2
size: .
D: TRBD2
DNA: TGTGCCAGCAGTGACGGGACTAGCGAGAACACCGGGGAGCTGTTTTTT
CDR3: CASSDGTSENTGELFF

V: TRBV6-5
J: TRBJ2-1
size: medium-sized
D: TRBD1
DNA: TGTGCCAGCAGTTACGGGACTCCTCCCCGACAGGGGGATCAGGGTGAGCAGTTCTTC
CDR3: CASSYGTPPRQGDQGEQFF

V: TRBV12-3/TRBV12-4
J: TRBJ2-1
size: .
D: TRBD2
DNA: TGTGCCAGCAGTCAACTAGCGGGGGGCTACAATGAGCAGTTCTTC
CDR3: CASSQLAGGYNEQFF

V: TRBV7-2
J: TRBJ2-3
size: .
D: .
DNA: TGTGCCACCCGAGGGGGGGGCAGAAGCCGAACGCAGTATTTT
CDR3: CATRGGGRSRTQYF

V: TRBV15
J: TRBJ1-2
size: few
D: .
DNA: TGTGCCACCAGCAGAGGGGTTGGGGGCGCAGGGATAGACTATGGCTACACCTTC
CDR3: CATSRGVGGAGIDYGYTF

V: TRBV7-2
J: TRBJ1-4
size: .
D: .
DNA: TGTGCCAGCAGCTCCGCAGGGGTTAATGAAAAACTGTTTTTT
CDR3: CASSSAGVNEKLFF

V: TRBV12-3/TRBV12-4
J: TRBJ2-3
size: few
D: TRBD2
DNA: TGTGCCAGCAGTCCCCGACTAGCGCTCAGGGATACGCAGTATTTT
CDR3: CASSPRLALRDTQYF

V: TRBV6-5
J: TRBJ2-3
size: .
D: .
DNA: TGTGCCAGCAGTTACGCCTTCTCCAGGGGGGCGGGAGATACGCAGTATTTT
CDR3: CASSYAFSRGAGDTQYF

V: TRBV12-3/TRBV12-4
J: TRBJ1-3
size: .
D: .
DNA: TGTGCCAGCAGTTTAACCCTCTCTGGAAACACCATATATTTT
CDR3: CASSLTLSGNTIYF

V: TRBV12-3/TRBV12-4
J: TRBJ2-2
size: .
D: TRBD1
DNA: TGTGCCAGCAGCAACAGGGGACCCGGGGAGCTGTTTTTT
CDR3: CASSNRGPGELFF

V: TRBV11-2
J: TRBJ2-5
size: .
D: .
DNA: TGTGCCAGCAGCTCCGGGAGCCAAGAGACCCAGTACTTC
CDR3: CASSSGSQETQYF

V: TRBV6-1
J: TRBJ1-3
size: once
D: TRBD1
DNA: TGTGCCAGCAGACCGGGACAGGGGGCTTCAGGAAACACCATATATTTT
CDR3: CASRPGQGASGNTIYF

V: TRBV5-4
J: TRBJ2-1
size: .
D: .
DNA: TGTGCCAGCAGCTTGCCAGGAAATGAGCAGTTCTTC
CDR3: CASSLPGNEQFF

V: TRBV6-5
J: TRBJ2-1
size: medium-sized
D: TRBD1
DNA: TGTGCCAGCAGTTACGGGGACAGGGGGAATGAGCAGTTCTTC
CDR3: CASSYGDRGNEQFF

V: TRBV18
J: TRBJ2-7
size: few
D: TRBD1
DNA: TGTGCCAGCTCACGGGACAGGACCGCCTACGAGCAGTACTTC
CDR3: CASSRDRTAYEQYF

V: TRBV18
J: TRBJ2-3
size: medium-sized
D: .
DNA: TGTGCCAGCTCACCAAAGGGAATCCCCACAGATACGCAGTATTTT
CDR3: CASSPKGIPTDTQYF

V: TRBV19
J: TRBJ2-3
size: medium-sized
D: .
DNA: TGTGCCAGTAGTCCTTACTCTAGCACAGATACGCAGTATTTT
CDR3: CASSPYSSTDTQYF

V: TRBV13
J: TRBJ2-3
size: .
D: .
DNA: TGCGCCAGCAGCTTGGAGGGGGATAGCACAGATACGCAGTATTTT
CDR3: CASSLEGDSTDTQYF

V: TRBV6-6
J: TRBJ2-3
size: medium-sized
D: TRBD2
DNA: TGTGCCAGCAGGAGTTCAGGGCAAGCGGGGGGTGATACGCAGTATTTT
CDR3: CASRSSGQAGGDTQYF

V: TRBV5-4
J: TRBJ2-1
size: few
D: .
DNA: TGTGCCAGCAGCGGATCCATGGAAGGCGATGAGCAGTTCTTC
CDR3: CASSGSMEGDEQFF

V: TRBV10-1
J: TRBJ1-1
size: .
D: .
DNA: TGCGCCAGCAGTCGAGGGGCGGTGAACACTGAAGCTTTCTTT
CDR3: CASSRGAVNTEAFF

V: TRBV13
J: TRBJ2-5
size: .
D: .
DNA: TGCGCCAGCCGGGATTCGCAAGAGACCCAGTACTTC
CDR3: CASRDSQETQYF

V: TRBV6-6
J: TRBJ2-3
size: .
D: .
DNA: TGTGCCAGCAGTCTCAGGGGCACAGATACGCAGTATTTT
CDR3: CASSLRGTDTQYF

V: TRBV5-4
J: TRBJ1-6
size: .
D: TRBD1
DNA: TGTGCCAGCAGCTCCTACTCCGGGACAGGGGCCTCACCCCTCCACTTT
CDR3: CASSSYSGTGASPLHF

V: TRBV5-4
J: TRBJ1-4
size: .
D: .
DNA: TGTGCCAGCAGCTCAGGGGCCACTAATGAAAAACTGTTTTTT
CDR3: CASSSGATNEKLFF

V: TRBV6-4
J: TRBJ1-1
size: .
D: .
DNA: TGTGCCAGCGACCCCTGGGCGGGGGGGTACGCTTTTACTCCCATGAACACTGAAGCTTTCTTT
CDR3: CASDPWAGGYAFTPMNTEAFF

V: TRBV5-6
J: TRBJ2-3
size: .
D: TRBD1
DNA: TGTGCCAGCGCCCGACAGGGAGGCACAGATACGCAGTATTTT
CDR3: CASARQGGTDTQYF

V: TRBV29-1
J: TRBJ2-5
size: medium-sized
D: .
DNA: TGCAGCGCGGGGTTTTTGGAGACCCAGTACTTC
CDR3: CSAGFLETQYF

V: TRBV5-4
J: TRBJ1-3
size: .
D: .
DNA: TGCGCCAGCAGCTCACACACGACCTCTGGAAACACCATATATTTT
CDR3: CASSSHTTSGNTIYF

V: TRBV6-5
J: TRBJ2-1
size: medium-sized
D: TRBD2
DNA: TGTGCCAGCAGTTACTCGAGCCCTGGGCTAGCGGGGAGGAATGAGCAGTTCTTC
CDR3: CASSYSSPGLAGRNEQFF

V: TRBV19
J: TRBJ1-1
size: .
D: .
DNA: TGTGCCATTAGTTTCGGACGTTATGAAGCTTTCTTT
CDR3: CAISFGRYEAFF

V: TRBV29-1
J: TRBJ2-3
size: medium-sized
D: TRBD2
DNA: TGCAGCACACTTGGACGGAAGCGGGAGTACACAGATACGCAGTATTTT
CDR3: CSTLGRKREYTDTQYF

V: TRBV12-3/TRBV12-4
J: TRBJ2-3
size: .
D: TRBD2
DNA: TGTGCCAGCAGTAGGGGGGGCGGGGGGTCGGGCACAGATACGCAGTATTTT
CDR3: CASSRGGGGSGTDTQYF

V: TRBV6-5
J: TRBJ1-1
size: .
D: .
DNA: TGTGCCAGCAGCCCGGGACTCGAAATAACGTTCGCTGAAGCTTTCTTT
CDR3: CASSPGLEITFAEAFF

V: TRBV27
J: TRBJ2-7
size: few
D: .
DNA: TGTGCCAGCAGTTTAGGGCAGACCTACGAGCAGTACTTC
CDR3: CASSLGQTYEQYF

V: TRBV5-1
J: TRBJ2-5
size: few
D: .
DNA: TGCGCCAGCAGCTTGGTAGGGACCCCCTCGCAAGAGACCCAGTACTTC
CDR3: CASSLVGTPSQETQYF

V: TRBV5-1
J: TRBJ2-7
size: few
D: .
DNA: TGCGCCAGCAGCGTTGGCGGAGCGTATAGCTCCTACGAGCAGTACTTC
CDR3: CASSVGGAYSSYEQYF

V: TRBV12-3/TRBV12-4
J: TRBJ1-6
size: .
D: .
DNA: TGTGCCAGCAGTTTGGGAAGAATAAATAATTCACCCCTCCACTTT
CDR3: CASSLGRINNSPLHF

V: TRBV19
J: TRBJ1-6
size: .
D: .
DNA: TGTGCCAGTAGTATAGTCCCCATGAGCTCCTATAATTCACCCCTCCACTTT
CDR3: CASSIVPMSSYNSPLHF

V: TRBV19
J: TRBJ2-2
size: medium-sized
D: TRBD1
DNA: TGTGCCAGTAGTATCCGACAGGGGGCGAACACCGGGGAGCTGTTTTTT
CDR3: CASSIRQGANTGELFF

V: TRBV7-6
J: TRBJ2-2
size: few
D: TRBD1
DNA: TGTGCCAGCAGCCTACGCAGGACAGGGGGCGAAATAGCCGGGGAGCTGTTTTTT
CDR3: CASSLRRTGGEIAGELFF

V: TRBV6-5
J: TRBJ2-2
size: .
D: TRBD2
DNA: TGTGCCAGCAGTCCCCCTCCCCTAGCGGGGGGACAAGGTGGGGAGCTGTTTTTT
CDR3: CASSPPPLAGGQGGELFF

V: TRBV19
J: TRBJ1-4
size: medium-sized
D: .
DNA: TGTGCCAGTAGTATAGGCCCTGTGCGAAATGAAAAACTGTTTTTT
CDR3: CASSIGPVRNEKLFF

V: TRBV6-2/TRBV6-3
J: TRBJ2-3
size: few
D: TRBD2
DNA: TGTGCCAGCAGTCCCACCCCCGGACTAGGCACAGATACGCAGTATTTT
CDR3: CASSPTPGLGTDTQYF

V: TRBV6-6
J: TRBJ2-7
size: few
D: .
DNA: TGTGCCAGCAGTTGGAGGCAGGACACCTACGAGCAGTACTTC
CDR3: CASSWRQDTYEQYF